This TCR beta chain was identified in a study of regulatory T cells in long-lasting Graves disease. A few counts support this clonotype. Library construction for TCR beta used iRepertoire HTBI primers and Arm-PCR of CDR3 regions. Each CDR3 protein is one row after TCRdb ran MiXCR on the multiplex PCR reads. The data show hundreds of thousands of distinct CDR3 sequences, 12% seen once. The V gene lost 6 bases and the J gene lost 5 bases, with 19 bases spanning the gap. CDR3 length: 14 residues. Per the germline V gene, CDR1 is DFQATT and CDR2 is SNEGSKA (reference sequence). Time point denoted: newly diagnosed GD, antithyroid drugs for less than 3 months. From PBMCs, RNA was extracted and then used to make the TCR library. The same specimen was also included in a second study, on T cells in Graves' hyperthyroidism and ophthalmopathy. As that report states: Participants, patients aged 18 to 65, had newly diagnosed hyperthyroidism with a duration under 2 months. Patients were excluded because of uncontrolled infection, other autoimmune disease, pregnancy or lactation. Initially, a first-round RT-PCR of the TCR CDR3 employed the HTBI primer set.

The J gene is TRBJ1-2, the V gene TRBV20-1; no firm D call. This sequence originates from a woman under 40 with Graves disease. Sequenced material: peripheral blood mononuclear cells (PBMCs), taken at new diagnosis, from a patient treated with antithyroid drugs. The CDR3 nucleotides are TGCAGTGCCCCGGTCGGTCAGGCCGGTTATGGCTACACCTTC. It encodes CSAPVGQAGYGYTF.